These 15 T cell receptor beta chains originate from one sample sequenced in a study of response to subunit inactivated influenza vaccine (dated by TCRdb to the late 2010s). Libraries were prepared through RT-PCR. Sequencing took place on an Illumina HiSeq 2500. The public reads were reprocessed in TCRdb via fastp at Q25 and MiXCR, keeping in-frame beta chains. When rows share a CDR3 protein, they turn into one entry using the most common DNA and genes. In this sample the table shows hundreds of thousands of distinct CDR3 sequences, over 9% of which occur a single time. The top ten constitute more than 9.5% of the sample. This same sample was also taken into another study, of T cells expressing NK-cell markers. The second study reports: 5'RACE template switching, by which a universal primer site and unique molecular identifiers were added, was used to make TCR beta cDNA libraries.

The sample here was PBMCs from blood, taken on the day of vaccination. The receptors shown here come from a man in his fifties who received an inactivated influenza vaccine. Donor details come from another sample of the same person, matched by shared clones.

This clonotype was detected ten times or more. This sequence joins TRBV7-9 and TRBJ2-3; 7 nucleotides align to TRBD1. Germline CDR1 is SEHNR and CDR2 is FQNEAQ (reference sequence). The CDR3 has 13 amino acids. V gave up 5 bases and J gave up 6 bases; unmatched junction bases: 5. CDR3: CASSRLGQDTQYF. DNA of the CDR3: TGTGCCAGCAGCCGACTGGGACAGGATACGCAGTATTTT. Based on the CDR3 plus reference TRBV7-9 and TRBJ2-3, the full variable domain is DTGVSQNPRHKITKRGQNVTFRCDPISEHNRLYWYRQTLGQGPEFLTYFQNEAQLEKSRLLSDRFSAERPKGSFSTLEIQRTEQGDSAMYLCASSRLGQDTQYFGPGTRLTVL.

This clonotype has at least ten counts. The chain is built from TRBV4-3 and TRBJ1-3; D is undetermined. Per germline, CDR1 LGHNA and CDR2 YSLEER. Trimming stripped 1 base from V and 5 bases from J, with 6 bases between. CDR3 size: 13 residues. CDR3 sequence reads: CASSQARRNTIYF. The CDR3 DNA sequence: TGCGCCAGCAGCCAAGCCCGCAGAAACACCATATATTTT.

There are a few counts of this clonotype. This chain links TRBV11-2 with TRBJ2-7; 8 bases align to TRBD2. The J segment lost 3 bases and the V segment lost 0 bases, leaving 10 bases of the junction unmatched. There are 17 residues in the CDR3. Germline V gene lookup returns CDR1 SGHAT and CDR2 FQNNGV. The CDR3 spells CASSLDRGIAGRYEQYF. In nucleotides, the CDR3 is TGTGCCAGCAGCTTAGATCGGGGAATAGCGGGACGCTACGAGCAGTACTTC.

This clonotype is judged large. V gene TRBV4-1 combines with J gene TRBJ2-1; D could derive from TRBD1 or TRBD2 (5 bases each). Germline values: CDR1 MGHRA, CDR2 YSYEKL. Deletions cut 4 bases from V and 0 bases from J, with 16 bases between. There are 17 residues in the CDR3. This chain's CDR3 is CASSRDPSVNSYNEQFF. CDR3 nucleotide sequence: TGCGCCAGCAGCCGGGACCCCTCCGTCAACTCCTACAATGAGCAGTTCTTC.

The V gene is TRBV10-3, the J gene TRBJ2-7; D is unresolved. V gave up 3 bases and J gave up 5 bases, with 14 bases separating them. The CDR3 extends over 14 amino acids. The germline gives CDR1 ENHRY, CDR2 SYGVKD. CDR3 in DNA: TGTGCCATCAGTGATGTAGGGTTATACAACGAGCAGTACTTC. Protein product: CAISDVGLYNEQYF.

This clonotype turned up a few times. The DNA of the CDR3 is TGTGCCAGCACCCCGGACAGTGCGAAACAGCCCCAGCATTTT. Protein product: CASTPDSAKQPQHF. This chain joins TRBV12-3 or TRBV12-4 and TRBJ1-5; maybe TRBD1 (6 bases). Trimming stripped 7 bases from V and 7 bases from J, with 17 bases between. This CDR3 is built from 14 residues.

This chain joins TRBV7-9 and TRBJ2-7; TRBD1 aligns across 10 bases. In germline, CDR1 is SEHNR, CDR2 FQNEAQ (reference sequence). This CDR3 region has 15 residues. Trimming cost V 5 bases and J 2 bases; bases outside gene matches: 6. As DNA, the CDR3 is TGTGCCAGCAGCGAGCCGGGACAGGGGCCCTACGAGCAGTACTTC. Translation gives CASSEPGQGPYEQYF.

The gene calls are TRBV9 and TRBJ2-6; D may be TRBD1 (5 bases). Trimming removed 4 bases at V and 0 bases at J, with 8 bases between. CDR1 and CDR2 from the germline V gene are SGDLS and YYNGEE. This CDR3 is 15 amino acids long. CDR3 DNA: TGTGCCAGCAGCCGACAGATCTCTGGGGCCAACGTCCTGACTTTC. This translates into CASSRQISGANVLTF.

This CDR3 reads CASSFRGRGRPGELFF. For the CDR3, the DNA is TGTGCCAGCAGCTTCCGGGGTAGGGGGCGGCCCGGGGAGCTGTTTTTT. The chain joins TRBV7-6 to TRBJ2-2, with 7 bases identical to TRBD1. CDR3 length equals 16 residues. V shed 3 bases and J 6 bases; nucleotides not matched to a gene: 10. CDR1 is SGHVS and CDR2 is FNYEAQ in the germline V gene.

The gene calls are TRBV5-1 and TRBJ2-1; TRBD1 agrees at 8 bases. This CDR3 has 16 residues. Looked up from germline, CDR1 is SGHRS and CDR2 is YFSETQ. Losses at the gene ends were 0 bases for V and 3 bases for J; bases not matched to a gene: 5. The CDR3 reads CASSLVGQGVYNEQFF. As DNA, the CDR3 is TGCGCCAGCAGCTTGGTAGGACAGGGTGTCTACAATGAGCAGTTCTTC.

The V and J genes are TRBV20-1 and TRBJ1-4; possible D gene TRBD1, 5 bases. Germline V CDR1 and CDR2: DFQATT, SNEGSKA (reference sequence). The V end lost 6 bases, the J end lost 0 bases, and 11 bases lay between the germline ends. The CDR3 runs to 14 residues. The CDR3 nucleotides are TGCAGTGCCCGGAAGACAGCAACTAATGAAAAACTGTTTTTT. It yields the protein CSARKTATNEKLFF.

This clonotype was seen many times. Here the CDR3 reads CASSLVPGAYGNTIYF. The DNA for the CDR3 is TGTGCCAGCAGCTTAGTTCCGGGGGCGTATGGAAACACCATATATTTT. The gene calls are TRBV7-8 and TRBJ1-3; a weak D match, TRBD1 (6 bases). This CDR3 is 16 amino acids long. The germline V and J ends were trimmed by 1 base and 3 bases, with 13 bases remaining between them. Germline V gene lookup returns CDR1 SGHVS and CDR2 FQNEAQ.

This clonotype was picked up a small number of times. The chain combines TRBV7-2 with TRBJ2-1; D possibly corresponds to TRBD1 (6 bases). V lost 1 base, J lost 5 bases, and 15 bases lay in between. The CDR3 runs 16 residues. Germline loops: CDR1 SGHTA, CDR2 FQGNSA. The CDR3 loop reads CASSLVGGAGDNEQFF. For the CDR3, the DNA is TGTGCCAGCAGCTTAGTTGGTGGAGCAGGGGACAATGAGCAGTTCTTC.

Many counts were recorded for this clonotype. V and J are TRBV20-1 and TRBJ2-5; TRBD1 agrees at 9 bases. Germline V gene sequence: CDR1 DFQATT, CDR2 SNEGSKA (reference sequence). The CDR3 has 14 residues. V lost 6 bases to trimming and J lost 4 bases; unmatched junction nucleotides: 9. This CDR3 reads CSARGDRVVETQYF. CDR3 DNA: TGCAGTGCGCGAGGGGACAGGGTGGTAGAGACCCAGTACTTC.

This clonotype was counted a few times. The V call is TRBV6-4, the J call TRBJ2-1, with D perhaps matching TRBD1 or TRBD2 (5 bases each). The V gene lost 0 bases and the J gene lost 9 bases, with 21 bases spanning the gap. CDR1 MRHNA and CDR2 SNTAGT come from the germline V gene. The CDR3 loop spans 17 amino acids. The CDR3 protein is CASSDSYHYLGGGEQFF. Here the CDR3 DNA reads TGTGCCAGCAGTGACTCGTACCACTACCTGGGTGGGGGTGAGCAGTTCTTC.